Reported below is one TCR beta chain. In the authors' methods: Cell counts per sample came from amplifying reference gene primers. Libraries were prepared by immunoSEQ multiplex PCR; TCRdb keeps only in-frame clonotypes and omits some of them. Clonal size and the V and J genes are those of that table, whereas D and trimming came from the DNA. This repertoire shows 230,000 or so clones, around nine tenths found once; its top ten account for under 15%. The CDR3 totals 22 residues. J was trimmed by 1 base and V by 6 bases; bases with no gene match: 18. Germline-derived CDR1 and CDR2 are MNHNY and SVGAGI (reference sequence). Participant-reported clinical history was the basis for cohort assignment. This specimen comes from a study of blood T cell repertoires in COVID-19. The overall study: PBMCs, B-cell-depleted T cells, or T cells provided the cDNA or gDNA that made up the material.

The chain recombines TRBV6-6 with TRBJ2-1; 16 bases are shared with TRBD2. The sequenced material came from PBMCs or T cells enriched from blood (not recorded which). This clonotype was sampled from a woman aged 50 to 65 with acute COVID-19. CDR3 region: CASSWGLAGGLAGRVSYNEQFF. DNA for the CDR3: TGTGCCAGCAGCTGGGGACTAGCGGGAGGGCTTGCGGGGCGGGTGTCCTACAATGAGCAGTTCTTC.